This T cell receptor (beta chain) was documented in a study of identical twins. Study findings and constraints: The same donors were not followed; conclusions instead depended on cross-sectional statistical analysis.

With no exceptions, donors were healthy Caucasians. A universal primer site came from template switching; cDNA carried unique molecular identifiers. TCRdb analysed the 5' RACE reads with MiXCR anew, one entry per CDR3 protein. Here the sample spans hundreds of thousands of distinct CDR3 sequences, around 20% being singletons. Ten or more counts support this clonotype. Its antigen is currently unknown. The same data also contributed to another study, on T cells expressing NK-cell markers.

This receptor was identified in a woman in her late teens or twenties in good health. Material: PBMCs.

Here the CDR3 reads CASSLYGGGEYEQYF. The CDR3 DNA is TGTGCCAGCAGCCTGTATGGAGGGGGCGAGTACGAGCAGTACTTC. The V and J genes are TRBV2 and TRBJ2-7; TRBD1 is a possible D gene (7 bases). The CDR3 length is 15 residues. V was trimmed by 6 bases and J by 4 bases, leaving 19 bases between them. CDR1 and CDR2 from the germline V gene are SNHLY and FYNNEI.